The sequence of this T cell receptor beta chain was determined in a study of blood T cell repertoires in COVID-19 (TCRdb year 2020). Regarding the study in general: Samples covering the acute and convalescent phases of COVID-19 were provided by collaborators in the United States, Italy and Spain. The material from the prospective study consisted of cDNA or gDNA derived from T cells, B-cell-depleted T cells, or PBMCs. The dataset comprised deeply sampled blood TCRbeta repertoires from subjects exposed to, actively infected with, or recovered from COVID-19. A freely available public database, intended as a resource for researchers studying the immune response to SARS-CoV-2, is where the repertoires were released. The samples were drawn from two sources: the first 160 participants of the ongoing ImmuneRACE study, and approximately 1,300 subjects contributed by 6 global collaborators. Nearly every sample came with metadata listing a de-identified subject ID, COVID-19 status, age in years and sex. Where available, HLA class I and class II types were obtained from metadata supplied by the sample provider rather than from assay-based typing. What the work shows at the level of the full study, not this receptor alone: How much clinical and demographic metadata was included differed by source and by participant, and the metadata was provided uncurated.

TCRbeta CDR3 regions were amplified from genomic DNA by means of the immunoSEQ Assay, a bias-controlled multiplex PCR. The original methods were these. The number of nucleated cells in each sample was estimated from the amplification of reference gene primers within the assay. To quantify the absolute abundance of each unique TCRbeta CDR3 rearrangement, sequence reads were collapsed and filtered. For each sample, productive Simpson clonality was calculated by taking the square root of Simpson's diversity index across productive rearrangements. TCRdb holds this immuneACCESS table with in-frame rearrangements only. Some clones are missing; in checked studies, unresolved V genes explain under half, and the rest has no known cause. Clonal size and the V and J genes are those of that table, whereas D and trimming came from the DNA. The sample records 310,000 or so clones, 80% to 95% of which are singletons. 1% to 1.3% of the sample lies in the top ten.

With regard to this clone: The specificity of this receptor is unknown. Per-base quality was not reported, and no clone a single base away is much larger than it.

Participants in the prospective study were aged roughly 18 to 100 years, lived in 20 to 25 United States geographic areas, and enrolled through a virtual design. In the prospective study, cohorts were assigned on the basis of participant-reported clinical history obtained from a screening survey and a study questionnaire. Recovered participants in ImmuneRACE Cohort 3 were defined as having two consecutive negative NP/OP PCR tests, clearance from a healthcare professional, or resolution of symptoms. In the prospective study, mobile phlebotomists collected whole blood, serum and a nasopharyngeal or oropharyngeal swab from each participant. Participants in the prospective study had the option to provide additional blood draws and questionnaires over a roughly two-month period. Before DNA extraction, prospective study blood samples were shipped either frozen or at room temperature. The sequence was collected from a woman aged 25 to 39 who had recovered from COVID-19. Sequenced: PBMCs or T cells enriched from blood (not recorded which).

The encoded CDR3 is CAGSDIGGDTIYF. The base sequence is TGTGCCGGATCAGATATTGGCGGAGACACCATATATTTT. Here the chain combines TRBV19 and TRBJ1-3, with the D gene call left open. CDR1 LNHDA and CDR2 SQIVND are derived from the germline V gene (reference sequence). From cysteine to phenylalanine, the CDR3 is 13 amino acids long. The retained sequence is limited to the CDR3, 39 bases, with the frame set at the first base. Cut back by 11 bases and 8 bases, the V and J ends lie 19 bases apart.